This T cell receptor beta chain was found in a study of T cells in Graves' hyperthyroidism and ophthalmopathy. Notes on the study in general: Stable hyperthyroidism was told apart from ophthalmopathy by a model built on 13 V-J features.

Using RNA transcripts as the source, TCR beta CDR3 regions were amplified. With the HTBI primer set, the TCR CDR3 went through a first round of RT-PCR. TCRdb re-derived calls from the multiplex PCR reads in MiXCR, one entry per CDR3 protein. The sample records approximately 690,000 distinct CDR3 sequences, about 20% being singletons. Note on this clonotype: The antigen remains unidentified.

The CDR3 runs 15 residues. The V gene's germline CDR1 is SGHKS and CDR2 YYEKEE (reference sequence). Trimming pared 0 bases from V and 3 bases from J, leaving 13 bases between. Sequencing was done on a sample of blood. This receptor was obtained from a man aged 30-40 years with Graves' ophthalmopathy. J is TRBJ2-7 and V is TRBV5-5; a possible D gene is TRBD1 (5 bases). CDR3 coding DNA: TGTGCCAGCAGCTTGGATCAGGTCCAGGGCTACGAGCAGTACTTC. Its translation is CASSLDQVQGYEQYF.